This T cell receptor beta chain came from a study of human T cells and chemical hapten exposure. Study context: Alopecia universalis, totalis or areata was present in patients who were mostly female.

TCRdb fed the RACE reads into MiXCR, producing one record per CDR3 protein. The sample carries 180,000 or so distinct CDR3 sequences, more than 20% recorded once. This clonotype was observed a handful of times. Its specificity is unknown. This CDR3 comprises 15 residues. CDR1 and CDR2 (germline): DFQATT, SNEGSKA (reference sequence). V shed 0 bases, J shed 8 bases, and the junction held 7 bases outside the gene matches. The time point is: patch test 3, about 24 weeks after DPC sensitization. Treatment meaning: therapeutic diphenylcyclopropenone sensitization with weekly scalp DPC. The study enrolled 18 to 70-year-old alopecia patients suitable for DPC. General study findings and limits: The study found expanded TCRs formed significantly more large CDR3 similarity clusters than controls.

The origin of this receptor is a woman aged 40 to 49 with alopecia areata. Some clones in this sample may be carry-over from other donors' samples. J is TRBJ2-3 and V is TRBV20-1, with 11 bases fitting TRBD2. The specimen was whole blood, collected in connection with sensitization to the hapten diphenylcyclopropenone (DPC). CDR3 DNA sequence: TGCAGTGCTAGAGATTTTACTAGCGGGGGATTTACGCAGTATTTT. Translating gives CSARDFTSGGFTQYF.